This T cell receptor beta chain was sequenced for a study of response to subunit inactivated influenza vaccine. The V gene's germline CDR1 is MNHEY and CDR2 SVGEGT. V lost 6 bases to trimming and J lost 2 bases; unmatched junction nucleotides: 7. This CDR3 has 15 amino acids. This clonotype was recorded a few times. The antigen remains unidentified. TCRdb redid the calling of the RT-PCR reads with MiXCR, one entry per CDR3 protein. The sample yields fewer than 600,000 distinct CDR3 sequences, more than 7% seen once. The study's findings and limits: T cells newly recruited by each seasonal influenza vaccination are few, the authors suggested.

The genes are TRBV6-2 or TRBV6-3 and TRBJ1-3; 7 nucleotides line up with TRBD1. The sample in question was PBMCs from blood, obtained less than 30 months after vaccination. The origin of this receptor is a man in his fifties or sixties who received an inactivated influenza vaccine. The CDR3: CASRIPGGPGNTIYF. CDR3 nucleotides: TGTGCCAGCAGAATCCCAGGGGGGCCTGGAAACACCATATATTTT.